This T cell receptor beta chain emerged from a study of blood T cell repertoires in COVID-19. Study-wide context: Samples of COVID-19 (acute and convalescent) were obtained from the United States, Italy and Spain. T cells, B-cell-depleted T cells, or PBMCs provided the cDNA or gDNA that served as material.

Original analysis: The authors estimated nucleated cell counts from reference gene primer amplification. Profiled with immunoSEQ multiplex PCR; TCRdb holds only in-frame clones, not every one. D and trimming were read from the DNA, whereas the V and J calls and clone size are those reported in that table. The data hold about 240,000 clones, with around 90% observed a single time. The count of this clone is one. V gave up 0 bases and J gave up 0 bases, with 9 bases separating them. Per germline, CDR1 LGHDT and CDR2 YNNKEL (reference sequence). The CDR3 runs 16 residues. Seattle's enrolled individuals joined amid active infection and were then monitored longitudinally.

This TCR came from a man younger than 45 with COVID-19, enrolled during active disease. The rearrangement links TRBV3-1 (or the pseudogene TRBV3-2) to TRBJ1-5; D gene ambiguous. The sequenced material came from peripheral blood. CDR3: CASSQDPGYSNQPQHF. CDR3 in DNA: TGTGCCAGCAGCCAAGATCCAGGTTATAGCAATCAGCCCCAGCATTTT.